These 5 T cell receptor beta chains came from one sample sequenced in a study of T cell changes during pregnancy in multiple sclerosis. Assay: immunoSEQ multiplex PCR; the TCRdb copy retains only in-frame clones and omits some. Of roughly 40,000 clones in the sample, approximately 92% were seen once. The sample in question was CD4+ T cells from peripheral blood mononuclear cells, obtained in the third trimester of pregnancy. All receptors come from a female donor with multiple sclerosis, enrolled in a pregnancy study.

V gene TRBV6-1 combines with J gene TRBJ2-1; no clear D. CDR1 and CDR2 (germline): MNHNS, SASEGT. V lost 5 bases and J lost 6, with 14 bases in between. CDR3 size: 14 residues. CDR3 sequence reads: CASSHSDKANEQFF. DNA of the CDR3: TGTGCCAGCAGTCACTCCGACAAAGCCAATGAGCAGTTCTTC.

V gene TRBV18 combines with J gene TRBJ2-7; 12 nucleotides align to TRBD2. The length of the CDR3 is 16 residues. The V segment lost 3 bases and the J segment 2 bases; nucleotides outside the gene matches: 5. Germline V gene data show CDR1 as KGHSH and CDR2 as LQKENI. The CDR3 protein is CASSPGLAGKPYEQYF. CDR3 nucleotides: TGTGCCAGCTCACCGGGACTAGCGGGCAAACCCTACGAGCAGTACTTC.

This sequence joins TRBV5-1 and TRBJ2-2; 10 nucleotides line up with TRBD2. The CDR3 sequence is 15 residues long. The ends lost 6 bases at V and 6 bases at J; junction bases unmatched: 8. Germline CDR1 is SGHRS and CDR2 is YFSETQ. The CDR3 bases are TGCGCCAGCACCAGCGGGAGGGCTGTTTCCGGGGAGCTGTTTTTT. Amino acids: CASTSGRAVSGELFF.

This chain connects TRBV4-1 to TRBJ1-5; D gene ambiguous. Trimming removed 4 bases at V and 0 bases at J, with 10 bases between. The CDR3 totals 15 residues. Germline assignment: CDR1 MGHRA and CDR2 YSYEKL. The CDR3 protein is CASSLEFYSNQPQHF. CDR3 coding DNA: TGCGCCAGCAGCCTTGAGTTCTATAGCAATCAGCCCCAGCATTTT.

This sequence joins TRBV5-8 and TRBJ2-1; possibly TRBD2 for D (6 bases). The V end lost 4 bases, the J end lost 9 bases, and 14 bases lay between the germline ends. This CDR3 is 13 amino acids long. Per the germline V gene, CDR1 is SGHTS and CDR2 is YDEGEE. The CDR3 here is CASSPDWGGEQFF. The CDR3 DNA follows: TGTGCCAGCAGCCCCGACTGGGGAGGTGAGCAGTTCTTC.